These 2 T cell receptor beta chains originate from one sample sequenced in a study of cytomegalovirus exposure and HLA in healthy donors. Sequencing used immunoSEQ multiplex PCR; TCRdb keeps in-frame clones, though not all of them. The data contain 110,000 or so clones, 86% of them seen just once; the ten biggest clones take up nearly 5%. Sequenced input: PBMCs. Receptors originate from a man younger than 35 in good health and CMV-seronegative.

V gene TRBV7-9 combines with J gene TRBJ1-2, with D uncertain. Germline loops: CDR1 SEHNR, CDR2 FQNEAQ (reference sequence). The V end was cut by 5 bases, the J end by 5 bases, with 12 bases between. The CDR3 contains 13 residues. CDR3 sequence (DNA): TGTGCCAGCAGCCCTAAGGGAGGGTATGGCTACACCTTC. It translates to CASSPKGGYGYTF.

The V gene is TRBV2, the J gene TRBJ1-5; perhaps TRBD1 as D (5 bases). The CDR3 runs 13 residues. With 4 bases removed from V and 4 bases from J, the gap between germline ends came to 8 bases. CDR1 and CDR2 from the germline V gene are SNHLY and FYNNEI. The CDR3 DNA reads TGTGCCAGCAGTGTTGACAGAAATCAGCCCCAGCATTTT. Residues: CASSVDRNQPQHF. Supplemented by reference TRBV2 and TRBJ1-5, the full variable domain reads EPEVTQTPSHQVTQMGQEVILRCVPISNHLYFYWYRQILGQKVEFLVSFYNNEISEKSEIFDDQFSVERPDGSNFTLKIRSTKLEDSAMYFCASSVDRNQPQHFGDGTRLSIL.